The 28 T cell receptor beta chains below all came from one sample that was sequenced in a study of PD-1 blockade in classical Hodgkin lymphoma. TCRdb keeps only in-frame clones here, not all; method: immunoSEQ multiplex PCR. Of roughly 45,000 clones listed, approximately 70% are singletons. After autologous stem cell transplantation all patients relapsed, and prior brentuximab vedotin exposure differed between cohorts. Sequencing used peripheral blood mononuclear cells (PBMCs), obtained before the second cycle of nivolumab. The receptors were sampled from a human donor with classical Hodgkin lymphoma.

The chain uses TRBV29-1 and TRBJ2-5; D gene uncertain. Germline lookup yields CDR1 SQVTM and CDR2 ANQGSEA. The CDR3 extends over 11 amino acids. V lost 4 bases and J lost 5, with 8 bases in between. CDR3: CSVVRAETQYF. The DNA for the CDR3 is TGCAGCGTTGTACGCGCTGAGACCCAGTACTTC.

The J gene is TRBJ2-7, the V gene TRBV6-1, with D maybe TRBD2 (5 bases). The CDR3 consists of 14 residues. Deletions cut 3 bases from V and 2 bases from J, with 11 bases between. The germline gives CDR1 MNHNS, CDR2 SASEGT. CDR3 coding DNA: TGTGCCAGCAGTGAGCACCCGGGGACCTACGAGCAGTACTTC. This sequence encodes CASSEHPGTYEQYF.

The gene calls are TRBV27 and TRBJ2-3; D is perhaps TRBD1 (5 bases). Per germline, CDR1 MNHEY and CDR2 SMNVEV (reference sequence). Between the trimmed V and J ends, which lost 4 bases and 2 bases, there was a span of 16 bases. CDR3 size: 16 residues. In DNA form, the CDR3 reads TGTGCCAGCAGTTCCCCCGACAGAGCCCACACAGATACGCAGTATTTT. This encodes CASSSPDRAHTDTQYF.

This chain links TRBV9 with TRBJ2-3; perhaps TRBD2 as D (6 bases). Germline CDR1 and CDR2: SGDLS and YYNGEE. The CDR3 runs 14 residues. Trimming took 6 bases from V and 3 from J, leaving 14 bases between them. The CDR3 loop is CASTGTLRTDTQYF. DNA of the CDR3: TGTGCCAGCACCGGGACTTTAAGAACAGATACGCAGTATTTT.

V usage is TRBV19 and J usage is TRBJ2-7; D is perhaps TRBD2 (6 bases). Trimming cost V 5 bases and J 2 bases, with 22 bases left between them. Looked up from germline, CDR1 is LNHDA and CDR2 is SQIVND (reference sequence). This CDR3 is 17 amino acids long. The DNA of the CDR3 is TGTGCCAGTAGTGTCTCCATGGAGGGTCCGGTCCCCTACGAGCAGTACTTC. Translation: CASSVSMEGPVPYEQYF. Full variable domain (remainder filled in from reference TRBV19 and TRBJ2-7): DGGITQSPKYLFRKEGQNVTLSCEQNLNHDAMYWYRQDPGQGLRLIYYSQIVNDFQKGDIAEGYSVSREKKESFPLTVTSAQKNPTAFYLCASSVSMEGPVPYEQYFGPGTRLTVT.

This clone has a handful of counts. This chain uses TRBV7-6 with TRBJ1-4, with D possibly being TRBD1 (6 bases). With 4 bases removed from V and 10 bases from J, the gap between germline ends came to 22 bases. Germline V gene data show CDR1 as SGHVS and CDR2 as FNYEAQ. The CDR3 length is 16 residues. The CDR3 nucleotides are TGTGCCAGCAGCTCCCAGCTACAGGGAGGGGATAGAAAACTGTTTTTT. Translating it yields CASSSQLQGGDRKLFF.

The chain combines TRBV5-5 with TRBJ2-7; D may be TRBD2 (5 bases). This CDR3 is built from 13 residues. CDR1 is SGHKS, CDR2 YYEKEE, per germline (reference sequence). Trimming left V 4 bases short and J 5 bases short, with 13 bases between. CDR3 in amino acids: CASSPERVDEQYF. CDR3 nucleotides: TGTGCCAGCAGCCCGGAGAGGGTCGACGAGCAGTACTTC.

The chain joins TRBV5-6 to TRBJ2-2; D remains unclear. The V gene's germline CDR1 is SGHDT and CDR2 YYEEEE. This CDR3 is built from 17 residues. V lost 4 bases and J lost 0, with 16 bases in between. This chain's CDR3 is CASSPSVRLANTGELFF. The CDR3, as DNA: TGTGCCAGCAGCCCCTCGGTTAGACTCGCGAACACCGGGGAGCTGTTTTTT. The full variable domain, rest sourced from reference TRBV5-6 and TRBJ2-2, is DAGVTQSPTHLIKTRGQQVTLRCSPKSGHDTVSWYQQALGQGPQFIFQYYEEEERQRGNFPDRFSGHQFPNYSSELNVNALLLGDSALYLCASSPSVRLANTGELFFGEGSRLTVL.

V is TRBV12-5 and J is TRBJ1-1; the D is unclear. The CDR3 runs 13 residues. The germline CDR1 and CDR2 sequences are LGHNT and FRNRAP. Trimming shortened V by 2 bases and J by 10 bases, and 14 bases separated the two germline ends. This CDR3 reads CASGLFSYFGAFF. DNA of the CDR3: TGTGCTAGTGGTTTGTTCTCTTATTTTGGAGCTTTCTTT.

The chain employs TRBV18 and TRBJ2-2; no clear D gene. Trimming took off 2 bases at V and 0 bases at J, with 7 bases between the two ends. The CDR3 is made up of 15 amino acids. CDR1 and CDR2 from the germline V gene are KGHSH and LQKENI. The CDR3 nucleotides read TGTGCCAGCTCACCAAGGGATACGAACACCGGGGAGCTGTTTTTT. It encodes CASSPRDTNTGELFF. Together with reference TRBV18 and TRBJ2-2, the CDR3 gives the full variable domain: NAGVMQNPRHLVRRRGQEARLRCSPMKGHSHVYWYRQLPEEGLKFMVYLQKENIIDESGMPKERFSAEFPKEGPSILRIQQVVRGDSAAYFCASSPRDTNTGELFFGEGSRLTVL.

This clone was counted only a few times. V gene TRBV5-6 combines with J gene TRBJ2-3, with 7 positions matching TRBD2. Trimming removed 3 bases from V and 2 bases from J; junction bases left unmatched: 12. Germline lookup yields CDR1 SGHDT and CDR2 YYEEEE. The CDR3 is made up of 17 amino acids. DNA for the CDR3: TGTGCCAGCAGCTATTCTCCGGGACTAAGTTACACAGATACGCAGTATTTT. Translating it yields CASSYSPGLSYTDTQYF. The whole variable domain, remainder taken from reference TRBV5-6 and TRBJ2-3, is DAGVTQSPTHLIKTRGQQVTLRCSPKSGHDTVSWYQQALGQGPQFIFQYYEEEERQRGNFPDRFSGHQFPNYSSELNVNALLLGDSALYLCASSYSPGLSYTDTQYFGPGTRLTVL.

This clone was counted only a few times. The chain couples TRBV7-2 to TRBJ2-2, with D unclear. V was pared by 6 bases and J by 1 base, with 6 bases between. Germline V gene data show CDR1 as SGHTA and CDR2 as FQGNSA. CDR3 size: 13 residues. CDR3 amino acids: CASRVLNTGELFF. The CDR3 bases are TGTGCCAGCAGAGTCCTGAACACCGGGGAGCTGTTTTTT.

CDR3 loop: CASNWGGEQFF. DNA for the CDR3: TGTGCCAGCAACTGGGGGGGAGAGCAGTTCTTC. This chain links TRBV7-9 with TRBJ2-1; TRBD2 matches at 7 bases. J gave up 10 bases and V 7 bases, and 4 bases lay outside the gene matches. The CDR3 has 11 residues. In germline, CDR1 is SEHNR, CDR2 FQNEAQ (reference sequence).

This chain connects TRBV5-6 to TRBJ1-1; tentatively, D is TRBD1 (6 bases). Trimming took off 0 bases at V and 10 bases at J, with 16 bases between the two ends. The germline V gene encodes CDR1 SGHDT and CDR2 YYEEEE. CDR3 length equals 14 residues. The CDR3 spells CASSLGTGGARAFF. The DNA for the CDR3 is TGTGCCAGCAGCTTGGGGACTGGGGGCGCAAGAGCTTTCTTT.

This clone was seen a handful of times. This chain links TRBV29-1 with TRBJ2-6, with D uncertain. The CDR3 covers 14 residues. The V end lost 4 bases, the J end lost 6 bases, and 13 bases lay between the germline ends. Germline values: CDR1 SQVTM, CDR2 ANQGSEA. The CDR3: CSVGASSLANVLTF. The CDR3 coding sequence is TGCAGCGTTGGGGCCTCCTCTCTGGCCAACGTCCTGACTTTC.

The rearrangement links TRBV9 to TRBJ2-2; no definite D call. The germline V gene encodes CDR1 SGDLS and CDR2 YYNGEE. This CDR3 has 12 amino acids. The germline V and J ends were trimmed by 4 bases and 5 bases, with 6 bases remaining between them. CDR3 sequence: CASSPTTGELFF. CDR3 nucleotide sequence: TGTGCCAGCAGCCCTACGACCGGGGAGCTGTTTTTT.

The chain links TRBV7-2 to TRBJ2-1; 9 bases line up with TRBD2. The junction had 13 bases not matched to a gene; V was cut back by 3 bases and J by 1 base. Germline CDR1 SGHTA, CDR2 FQGNSA. This CDR3 region has 19 residues. The CDR3 nucleotides read TGTGCCAGCAGCTTCCCCGGGGTGCCAGCGGGGGGTTCCTACAATGAGCAGTTCTTC. Amino acid sequence: CASSFPGVPAGGSYNEQFF.

This sequence joins TRBV14 and TRBJ2-7; 7 nucleotides line up with TRBD1. The V gene end was trimmed by 4 bases and the J gene end by 7 bases; junction bases not matched to a gene: 4. The CDR3 totals 12 residues. Germline CDR1 is SGHDN and CDR2 is FVKESK. CDR3 loop: CASSPKGAEQYF. The CDR3 region has the DNA TGTGCCAGCAGCCCCAAGGGGGCGGAGCAGTACTTC.

For the CDR3, the DNA is TGTGCCAGCAGTGAGAGGAGGGGGCAAGGATCACCCCTCCACTTT. Protein: CASSERRGQGSPLHF. This sequence joins TRBV6-4 and TRBJ1-6; 7 nucleotides align to TRBD1. The length of the CDR3 is 15 residues. Trimming cost V 3 bases and J 10 bases; bases outside gene matches: 9. CDR1 and CDR2 (germline): MRHNA, SNTAGT.

The V and J genes are TRBV4-2 and TRBJ1-5; TRBD1 matches 8 bases. V shed 0 bases and J 2 bases; nucleotides not matched to a gene: 15. Germline CDR1 and CDR2: LGHNA and YNFKEQ. The CDR3 totals 20 residues. The CDR3 sequence is CASSQDWGTGTTAGNQPQHF. CDR3 nucleotide sequence: TGTGCCAGCAGCCAAGATTGGGGGACAGGCACGACCGCGGGCAATCAGCCCCAGCATTTT.

This clone has just a few counts. The CDR3 sequence is CASSKVGGTTDTQYF. In DNA form, the CDR3 reads TGTGCCAGTAGTAAGGTGGGCGGAACCACAGATACGCAGTATTTT. This rearrangement joins TRBV19 to TRBJ2-3; D is undetermined. This CDR3 has 15 residues. V was shortened by 4 bases and J by 2 bases, with 13 bases between the two germline ends. Germline-derived CDR1 and CDR2 are LNHDA and SQIVND (reference sequence).

This clone was found a few times. The chain employs TRBV30 and TRBJ2-5; tentative D call: TRBD1 (7 bases). CDR1 is GTSNPN, CDR2 SVGIG, per germline (reference sequence). V lost 5 bases, J lost 3 bases, and 19 bases lay in between. The CDR3 loop spans 15 amino acids. CDR3 nucleotides: TGTGCCTGGGACAGGGACGGAGGGCTCAAAGAGACCCAGTACTTC. This translates into CAWDRDGGLKETQYF. Full variable domain (outside the CDR3, taken from reference TRBV30 and TRBJ2-5): SQTIHQWPATLVQPVGSPLSLECTVEGTSNPNLYWYRQAAGRGLQLLFYSVGIGQISSEVPQNLSASRPQDRQFILSSKKLLLSDSGFYLCAWDRDGGLKETQYFGPGTRLLVL.

The chain joins TRBV7-3 to TRBJ1-5; D unresolved. Trimming took off 5 bases at V and 2 bases at J, with 13 bases between the two ends. CDR1 is SGHTA, CDR2 FQGTGA, per germline. The CDR3 runs 15 residues. The CDR3 sequence is CASSLSARGNQPQHF. DNA for the CDR3: TGTGCCAGCAGCCTCTCAGCGCGCGGCAATCAGCCCCAGCATTTT.

This clone was seen only a few times. J is TRBJ2-7 and V is TRBV5-6; D not resolved. The V end was cut by 6 bases, the J end by 3 bases, with 13 bases between. From germline, CDR1 is SGHDT and CDR2 YYEEEE. This CDR3 comprises 13 residues. The CDR3 region is CASTDTANYEQYF. CDR3 sequence (DNA): TGTGCCAGCACGGATACGGCTAACTACGAGCAGTACTTC.

The V gene is TRBV30, the J gene TRBJ1-2; D may be TRBD1 (5 bases). In germline, CDR1 is GTSNPN, CDR2 SVGIG (reference sequence). CDR3 length equals 11 residues. CDR3 sequence (DNA): TGTGCACGGGGGGTTAACTATGGCTACACCTTC. Its translation: CARGVNYGYTF.

V is TRBV7-3 and J is TRBJ2-1, with 7 nucleotides matching TRBD1. Germline CDR1 is SGHTA and CDR2 is FQGTGA. The CDR3 sequence is 15 residues long. The trim removed 6 bases at V and 4 bases at J, leaving 9 bases unmatched. CDR3 loop: CASSPRMTGYNEQFF. CDR3 nucleotides: TGTGCCAGCAGTCCCCGAATGACAGGGTACAATGAGCAGTTCTTC.

The V gene is TRBV6-5, the J gene TRBJ1-4, with TRBD1 as a possible D gene (5 bases). This CDR3 is built from 15 residues. V dropped 3 bases and J dropped 1 base, with 9 bases sitting between them. The V gene's germline CDR1 is MNHEY and CDR2 SVGAGI. CDR3 sequence: CASSYSGGTNEKLFF. The CDR3 DNA follows: TGTGCCAGCAGTTATTCCGGGGGAACTAATGAAAAACTGTTTTTT.

The chain combines TRBV7-9 with TRBJ2-3; the match to TRBD1 covers 7 bases. This CDR3 comprises 16 residues. CDR1 and CDR2 from the germline V gene are SEHNR and FQNEAQ (reference sequence). V dropped 5 bases and J dropped 4; count of bases not matched to a gene: 12. CDR3 residues: CASSATSGTVADTQYF. In DNA form, the CDR3 reads TGTGCCAGCAGCGCGACCTCCGGGACAGTTGCAGATACGCAGTATTTT.